This TCR beta chain is from a study of beta chain features in type 1 diabetes. Study results and caveats: Any PCR bias toward short templates would affect both groups alike. Whether TCRB rearrangement is influenced by HLA type was left unresolved in this analysis.

The authors sorted CD4+ naive, central memory, regulatory and stem cell-like memory cells via CD45RO/CCR7/CD25/CD127/CD95/CD27. Isolated RNA was reverse transcribed in full, so expressed TCRB transcripts were sequenced. Sequenced naive, central memory and regulatory T cell samples produced an average of about 3.7 million reads. Repertoires were generated with immunoSEQ multiplex PCR, while TCRdb's copy carries only in-frame clones and drops some. Among 150,000 to 170,000 clones listed, roughly 8% were seen once. Notes on this clone: Antigen unknown.

V lost 6 bases, J lost 5 bases, and 6 bases stayed unmatched. CDR1 MDHEN and CDR2 SYDVKM come from the germline V gene. The CDR3 sequence is 13 residues long. This sequence was found in a man aged 18 to 29 in good health. The chain couples TRBV28 to TRBJ1-1, with 7 bases matching TRBD1. Sequenced sample: central memory CD4+ T cells from blood. In DNA form, the CDR3 reads TGTGCCAGCAGGGGACAGCTGGAAACTGAAGCTTTCTTT. This encodes CASRGQLETEAFF.